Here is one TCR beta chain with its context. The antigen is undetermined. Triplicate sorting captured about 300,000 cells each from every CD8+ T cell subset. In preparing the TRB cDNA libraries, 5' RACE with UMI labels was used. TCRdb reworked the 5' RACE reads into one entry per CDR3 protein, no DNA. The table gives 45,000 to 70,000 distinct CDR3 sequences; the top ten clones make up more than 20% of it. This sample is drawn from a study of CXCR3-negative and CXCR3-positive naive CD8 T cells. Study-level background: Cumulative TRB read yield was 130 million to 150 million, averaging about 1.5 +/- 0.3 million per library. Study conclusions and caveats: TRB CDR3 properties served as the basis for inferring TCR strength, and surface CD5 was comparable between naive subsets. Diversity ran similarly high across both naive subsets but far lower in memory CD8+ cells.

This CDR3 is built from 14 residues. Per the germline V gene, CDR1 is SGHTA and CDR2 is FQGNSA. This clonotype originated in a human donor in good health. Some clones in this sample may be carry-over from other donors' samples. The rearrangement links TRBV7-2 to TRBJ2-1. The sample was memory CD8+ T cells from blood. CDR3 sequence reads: CASSYGGDYNEQFF.